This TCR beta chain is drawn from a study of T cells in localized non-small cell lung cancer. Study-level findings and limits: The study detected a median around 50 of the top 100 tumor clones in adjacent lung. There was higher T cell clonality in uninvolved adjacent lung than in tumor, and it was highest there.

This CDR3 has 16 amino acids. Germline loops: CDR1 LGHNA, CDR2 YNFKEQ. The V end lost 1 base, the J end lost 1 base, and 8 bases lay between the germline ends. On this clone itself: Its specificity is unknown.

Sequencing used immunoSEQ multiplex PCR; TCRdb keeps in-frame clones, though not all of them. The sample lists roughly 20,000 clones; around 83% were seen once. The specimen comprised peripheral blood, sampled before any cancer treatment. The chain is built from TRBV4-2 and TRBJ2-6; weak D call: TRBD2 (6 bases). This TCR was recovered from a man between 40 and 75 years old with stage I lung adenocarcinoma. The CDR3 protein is CASSQGAGSGANVLTF. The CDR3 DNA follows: TGTGCCAGCAGCCAAGGGGCGGGGTCTGGGGCCAACGTCCTGACTTTC.